This T cell receptor (beta chain) was profiled in a study of control samples from healthy donors and cancer patients. The CDR3 runs 16 residues. Per the germline V gene, CDR1 is MNHEY and CDR2 is SMNVEV (reference sequence). V shed 4 bases, J shed 2 bases, and the junction held 8 bases outside the gene matches. Only in-frame clones appear in the TCRdb table, and some are missing; sequencing was by immunoSEQ multiplex PCR. Seen here are approximately 150,000 clones, 93% observed once, and the top ten hold more than 5%. V is TRBV27 and J is TRBJ1-2; 9 bases are shared with TRBD1. The receptor comes from a young man in good health. The sample comprised blood. The CDR3, as DNA: TGTGCCAGCAGTTCCGTGGGACAGGGAGGAAACTATGGCTACACCTTC. This translates into CASSSVGQGGNYGYTF.